This T cell receptor (beta chain) was sequenced during a study of T-cell reconstitution after alpha-beta-depleted transplantation in children. Study-wide points: Most T-cell counts and diversity one year after the transplant came from T cells that were newly produced. Alpha-beta T cells present about two months after transplant were reported to originate from several hundred expanded graft clones.

Preparation of the TCRbeta library used unique molecular identifiers. MiXCR, run by TCRdb on the PCR reads, gives a single entry per CDR3 protein. The repertoire consists of 300,000 to 350,000 distinct CDR3 sequences, with approximately 23% occurring once and the leading ten covering over 9.5%. This clonotype was counted between two and nine times. The antigen is not known. The clonotype comes from a male patient between 10 and 17 years old who had a stem cell transplant for acute lymphoblastic leukemia, so the T cells may come from the graft donor. This material consisted of PBMCs, mostly from graft donor cells, taken 180 days after TCRalphabeta/CD19-depleted stem cell transplant.

CDR3 in amino acids: CASSPGTHHSNQPQHF. CDR3 DNA sequence: TGTGCCAGCAGCCCAGGCACACACCATAGCAATCAGCCCCAGCATTTT. The V call is TRBV5-6, the J call TRBJ1-5; no clear D gene. The CDR3 consists of 16 residues. The V end lost 4 bases, the J end lost 0 bases, and 14 bases lay between the germline ends. Germline V gene sequence: CDR1 SGHDT, CDR2 YYEEEE.